These 9 T cell receptor beta chains share one sample of origin, sequenced in a study of control samples from healthy donors and cancer patients. Assay: immunoSEQ multiplex PCR; the TCRdb copy retains only in-frame clones and omits some. In the table there are approximately 58,000 clones, approximately 89% of which are singletons. The sequencing input was PBMCs. The receptors derive from a woman aged 55 to 70 with lung cancer.

The rearrangement links TRBV5-4 to TRBJ2-7; 7 nucleotides agree with TRBD1. Losses at the gene ends were 4 bases for V and 2 bases for J; bases not matched to a gene: 3. The length of the CDR3 is 13 residues. Germline loops: CDR1 SGHNT, CDR2 YYREEE (reference sequence). The chain's CDR3 is CASSVGQAYEQYF. The CDR3 DNA sequence: TGTGCCAGCAGCGTAGGACAGGCCTACGAGCAGTACTTC.

The J gene is TRBJ2-2, the V gene TRBV7-3; a weak D match, TRBD1 (6 bases). The CDR3 totals 14 residues. With 2 bases removed from V and 3 bases from J, the gap between germline ends came to 7 bases. Germline V gives CDR1 SGHTA, CDR2 FQGTGA. CDR3 in amino acids: CASSLEGDTGELFF. In nucleotides, the CDR3 is TGTGCCAGCAGCTTAGAGGGGGACACCGGGGAGCTGTTTTTT.

This sequence joins TRBV5-5 and TRBJ2-1, with D unclear. The germline CDR1 and CDR2 sequences are SGHKS and YYEKEE (reference sequence). Trimming took off 4 bases at V and 9 bases at J, with 14 bases between the two ends. This CDR3 is 13 amino acids long. The CDR3 DNA reads as TGTGCCAGCAGCCTGGCATCGTTCGGTGAGCAGTTCTTC. Protein product: CASSLASFGEQFF.

This chain joins TRBV3-1 (or the pseudogene TRBV3-2) and TRBJ2-3, with 12 bases lining up with TRBD2. After removal of 5 bases from V and 0 bases from J, the junction contained 6 bases not matched to a gene. Germline CDR1 LGHDT, CDR2 YNNKEL (reference sequence). The CDR3 has 17 residues. The CDR3 nucleotides read TGTGCCAGCAGCGACCGACTAGCGGGGGATAGCACAGATACGCAGTATTTT. Translated, it gives CASSDRLAGDSTDTQYF.

The chain recombines TRBV6-6 with TRBJ1-2; 8 nucleotides match TRBD1. CDR1 and CDR2 from the germline V gene are MNHNY and SVGAGI (reference sequence). Trimming took 6 bases from V and 4 from J; bases not matched to a gene: 10. The CDR3 length is 15 residues. CDR3 in DNA: TGTGCCAGCAGCATCAGCAGGGGGCTGAGCTATGGCTACACCTTC. Its protein product is CASSISRGLSYGYTF.

The chain recombines TRBV27 with TRBJ1-3; 7 bases are a match to TRBD1. CDR1 is MNHEY and CDR2 is SMNVEV in the germline V gene (reference sequence). The CDR3 covers 14 residues. J gave up 4 bases and V 6 bases, and 6 bases lay outside the gene matches. Here the CDR3 reads CASSLQGVGNTIYF. In nucleotides, the CDR3 is TGTGCCAGCAGCCTTCAGGGGGTAGGAAACACCATATATTTT.

The V call is TRBV2, the J call TRBJ2-2; possibly TRBD1 for D (5 bases). CDR3 length: 14 residues. Germline CDR1 reads SNHLY; CDR2 reads FYNNEI. The germline V and J ends were trimmed by 8 bases and 1 base, with 11 bases remaining between them. CDR3 amino acids: CASVYDRNTGELFF. As DNA, the CDR3 is TGTGCCAGCGTCTACGACAGGAACACCGGGGAGCTGTTTTTT.

The chain uses TRBV3-1 (or the pseudogene TRBV3-2) and TRBJ1-1, with 8 bases fitting TRBD1. J was trimmed by 5 bases and V by 3 bases; bases with no gene match: 8. Germline loops: CDR1 LGHDT, CDR2 YNNKEL (reference sequence). CDR3 length: 15 residues. In DNA form, the CDR3 reads TGTGCCAGCAGCCAGGTTCGGACAGGGAGGACTGAAGCTTTCTTT. Protein product: CASSQVRTGRTEAFF.

V gene TRBV24-1 combines with J gene TRBJ2-5; the match to TRBD2 covers 8 bases. V dropped 3 bases and J dropped 7; count of bases not matched to a gene: 0. CDR1 and CDR2 (germline): KGHDR, SFDVKD. This CDR3 spans 12 amino acids. DNA of the CDR3: TGTGCCACCAGTGATCTAGCGGGGACCCAGTACTTC. This encodes CATSDLAGTQYF.